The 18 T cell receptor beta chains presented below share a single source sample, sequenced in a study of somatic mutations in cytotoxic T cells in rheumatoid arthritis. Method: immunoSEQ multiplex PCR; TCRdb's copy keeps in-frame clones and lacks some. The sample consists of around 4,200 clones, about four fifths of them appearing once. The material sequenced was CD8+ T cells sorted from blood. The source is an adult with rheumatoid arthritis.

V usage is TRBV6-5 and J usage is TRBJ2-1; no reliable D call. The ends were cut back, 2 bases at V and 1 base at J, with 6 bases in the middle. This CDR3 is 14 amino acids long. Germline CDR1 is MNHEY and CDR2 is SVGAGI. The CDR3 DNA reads TGTGCCAGCAGTTACAGTAGGTCCTACAATGAGCAGTTCTTC. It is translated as CASSYSRSYNEQFF.

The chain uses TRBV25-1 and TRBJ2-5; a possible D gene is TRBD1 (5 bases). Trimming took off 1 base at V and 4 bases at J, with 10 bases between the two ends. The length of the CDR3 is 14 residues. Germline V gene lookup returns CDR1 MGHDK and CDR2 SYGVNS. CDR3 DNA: TGTGCCAGCAGTGAATTTGGGCAGGGAGAGACCCAGTACTTC. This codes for CASSEFGQGETQYF. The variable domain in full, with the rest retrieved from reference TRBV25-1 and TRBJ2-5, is EADIYQTPRYLVIGTGKKITLECSQTMGHDKMYWYQQDPGMELHLIHYSYGVNSTEKGDLSSESTVSRIRTEHFPLTLESARPSHTSQYLCASSEFGQGETQYFGPGTRLLVL.

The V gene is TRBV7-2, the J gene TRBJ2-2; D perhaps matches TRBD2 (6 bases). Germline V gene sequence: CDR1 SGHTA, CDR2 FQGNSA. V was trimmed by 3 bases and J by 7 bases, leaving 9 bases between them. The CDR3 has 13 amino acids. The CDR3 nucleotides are TGTGCCAGCAGCTTCCCGGGGGACGGGGAGCTGTTTTTT. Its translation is CASSFPGDGELFF. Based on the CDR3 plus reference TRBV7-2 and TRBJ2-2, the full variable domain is GAGVSQSPSNKVTEKGKDVELRCDPISGHTALYWYRQSLGQGLEFLIYFQGNSAPDKSGLPSDRFSAERTGGSVSTLTIQRTQQEDSAVYLCASSFPGDGELFFGEGSRLTVL.

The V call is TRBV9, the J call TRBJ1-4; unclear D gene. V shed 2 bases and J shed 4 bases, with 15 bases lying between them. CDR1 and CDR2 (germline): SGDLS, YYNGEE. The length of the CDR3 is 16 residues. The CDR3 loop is CASSVGRRRGNEKLFF. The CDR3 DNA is TGTGCCAGCAGCGTCGGCAGGAGAAGAGGTAATGAAAAACTGTTTTTT.

The CDR3 DNA reads as TGTGCCAGCAGTTTGGACAGAAACTATGGCTACACCTTC. Protein sequence: CASSLDRNYGYTF. The chain combines TRBV27 with TRBJ1-2; D possibly corresponds to TRBD1 (6 bases). Trimming removed 3 bases from V and 2 bases from J, with 7 bases in between. The CDR3 is 13 residues long. Germline CDR1 reads MNHEY; CDR2 reads SMNVEV (reference sequence).

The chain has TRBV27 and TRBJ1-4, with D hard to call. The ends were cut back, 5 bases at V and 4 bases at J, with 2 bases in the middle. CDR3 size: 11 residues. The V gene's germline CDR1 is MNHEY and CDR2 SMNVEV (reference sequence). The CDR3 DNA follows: TGTGCCAGCAGTCATAATGAAAAACTGTTTTTT. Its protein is CASSHNEKLFF.

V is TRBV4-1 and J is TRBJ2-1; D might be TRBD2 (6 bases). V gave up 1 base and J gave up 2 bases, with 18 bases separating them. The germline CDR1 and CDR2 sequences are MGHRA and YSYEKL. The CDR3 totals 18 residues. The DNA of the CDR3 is TGCGCCAGCAGCCAAGGGAGGGTGGCTCGCTGGACCTACAATGAGCAGTTCTTC. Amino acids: CASSQGRVARWTYNEQFF.

The CDR3 region has the DNA TGCGCCAGCAGCCAAGATAGAGGCGCTCGGGAGACCCAGTACTTC. This translates into CASSQDRGARETQYF. The rearrangement joins TRBV4-1 to TRBJ2-5; D is ambiguous. The CDR3 is made up of 15 amino acids. V was pared by 0 bases and J by 5 bases, with 13 bases between. Germline-derived CDR1 and CDR2 are MGHRA and YSYEKL.

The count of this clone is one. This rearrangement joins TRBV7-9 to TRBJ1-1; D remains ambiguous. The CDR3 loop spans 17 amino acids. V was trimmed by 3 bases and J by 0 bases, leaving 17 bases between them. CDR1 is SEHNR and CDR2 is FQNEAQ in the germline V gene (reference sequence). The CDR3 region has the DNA TGTGCCAGCAGCTTGGCCGGCGGCAGGCTCATGAACACTGAAGCTTTCTTT. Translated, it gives CASSLAGGRLMNTEAFF.

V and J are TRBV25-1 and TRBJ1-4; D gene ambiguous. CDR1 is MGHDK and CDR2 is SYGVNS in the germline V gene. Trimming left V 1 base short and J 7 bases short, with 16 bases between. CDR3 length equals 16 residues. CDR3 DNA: TGTGCCAGCAGTGAATTATATGGGGTCTGGAGTGAAAAACTGTTTTTT. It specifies CASSELYGVWSEKLFF.

CDR3 bases: TGCAGCGTTGAAAACAGGGACAGGGGCTACGAGCAGTACTTC. Protein: CSVENRDRGYEQYF. The V and J genes are TRBV29-1 and TRBJ2-7; 10 nucleotides match TRBD1. CDR1 is SQVTM and CDR2 is ANQGSEA in the germline V gene. Trimming took 2 bases from V and 3 from J; bases not matched to a gene: 4. This CDR3 is 14 amino acids long.

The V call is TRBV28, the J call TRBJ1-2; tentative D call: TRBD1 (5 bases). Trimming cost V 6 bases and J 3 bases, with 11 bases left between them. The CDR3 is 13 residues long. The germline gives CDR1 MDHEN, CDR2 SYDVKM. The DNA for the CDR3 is TGTGCCAGCAGGGAAGGGGTGGACTATGGCTACACCTTC. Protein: CASREGVDYGYTF.

The DNA for the CDR3 is TGTGCCAGCAGCGTAGCGGGGGAGGGCACAGATACGCAGTATTTT. Translating it yields CASSVAGEGTDTQYF. The chain uses TRBV9 and TRBJ2-3; D perhaps matches TRBD2 (6 bases). Germline CDR1 and CDR2: SGDLS and YYNGEE. V was trimmed by 0 bases and J by 1 base, leaving 9 bases between them. The CDR3 extends over 15 amino acids.

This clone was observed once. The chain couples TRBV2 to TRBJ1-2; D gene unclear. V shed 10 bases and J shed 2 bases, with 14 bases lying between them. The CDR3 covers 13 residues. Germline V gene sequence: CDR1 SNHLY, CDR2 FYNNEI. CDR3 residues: CAKHQAENYGYTF. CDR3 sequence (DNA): TGTGCCAAACACCAGGCGGAAAACTATGGCTACACCTTC.

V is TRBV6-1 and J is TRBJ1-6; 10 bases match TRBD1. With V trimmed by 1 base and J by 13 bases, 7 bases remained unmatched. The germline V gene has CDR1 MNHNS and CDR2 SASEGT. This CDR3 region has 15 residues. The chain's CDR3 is CASSEEGQGYPPLHF. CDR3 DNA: TGTGCCAGCAGTGAAGAGGGACAGGGGTATCCGCCCCTCCACTTT.

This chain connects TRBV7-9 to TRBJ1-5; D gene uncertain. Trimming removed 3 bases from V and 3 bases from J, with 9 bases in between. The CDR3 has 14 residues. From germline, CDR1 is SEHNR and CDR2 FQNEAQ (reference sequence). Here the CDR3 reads CASSFAGFNQPQHF. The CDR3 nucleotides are TGTGCCAGCAGCTTCGCGGGTTTCAATCAGCCCCAGCATTTT.

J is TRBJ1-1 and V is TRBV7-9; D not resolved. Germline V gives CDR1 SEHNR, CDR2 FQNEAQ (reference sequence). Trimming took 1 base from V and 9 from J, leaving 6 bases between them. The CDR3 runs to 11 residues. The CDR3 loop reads CASSLGPQAFF. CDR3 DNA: TGTGCCAGCAGCTTAGGCCCCCAAGCTTTCTTT.

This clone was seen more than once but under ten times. The CDR3 DNA reads TGTGCCAGCAGTGACTCGGCGGGGGCCACAGATACGCAGTATTTT. This sequence encodes CASSDSAGATDTQYF. The J gene is TRBJ2-3, the V gene TRBV6-4; D might be TRBD2 (7 bases). The V gene lost 0 bases and the J gene lost 2 bases, with 9 bases spanning the gap. The CDR3 covers 15 residues. In germline, CDR1 is MRHNA, CDR2 SNTAGT.